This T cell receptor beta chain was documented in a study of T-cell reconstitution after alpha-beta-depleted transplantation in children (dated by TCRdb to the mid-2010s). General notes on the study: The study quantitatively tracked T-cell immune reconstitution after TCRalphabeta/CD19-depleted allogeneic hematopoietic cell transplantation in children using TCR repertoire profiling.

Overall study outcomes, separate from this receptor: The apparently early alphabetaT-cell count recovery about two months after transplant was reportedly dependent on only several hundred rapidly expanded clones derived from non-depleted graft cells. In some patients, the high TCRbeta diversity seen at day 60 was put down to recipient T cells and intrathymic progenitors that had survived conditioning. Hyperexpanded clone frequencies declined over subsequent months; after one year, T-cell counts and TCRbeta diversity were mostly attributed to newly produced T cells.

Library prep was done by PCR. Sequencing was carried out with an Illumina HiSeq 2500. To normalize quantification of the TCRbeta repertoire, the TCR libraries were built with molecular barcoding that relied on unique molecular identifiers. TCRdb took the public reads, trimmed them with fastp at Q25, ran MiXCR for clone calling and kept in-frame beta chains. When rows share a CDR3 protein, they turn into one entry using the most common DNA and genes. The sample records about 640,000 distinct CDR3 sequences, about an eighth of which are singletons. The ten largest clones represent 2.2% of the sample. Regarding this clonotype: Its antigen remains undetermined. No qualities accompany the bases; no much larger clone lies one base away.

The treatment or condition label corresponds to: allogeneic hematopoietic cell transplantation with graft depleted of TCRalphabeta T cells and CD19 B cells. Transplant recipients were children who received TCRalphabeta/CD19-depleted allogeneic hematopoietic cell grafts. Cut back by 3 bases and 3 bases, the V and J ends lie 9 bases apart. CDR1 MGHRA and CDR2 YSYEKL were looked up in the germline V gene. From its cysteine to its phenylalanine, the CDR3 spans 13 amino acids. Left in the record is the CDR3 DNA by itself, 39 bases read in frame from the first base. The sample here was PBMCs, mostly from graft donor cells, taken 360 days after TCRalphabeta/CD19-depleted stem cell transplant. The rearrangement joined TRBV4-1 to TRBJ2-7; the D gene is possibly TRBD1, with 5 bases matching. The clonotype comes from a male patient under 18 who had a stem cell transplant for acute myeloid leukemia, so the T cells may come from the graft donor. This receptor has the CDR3 CASSQSDSYEQYF. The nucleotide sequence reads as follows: TGCGCCAGCAGCCAGTCCGACAGCTACGAGCAGTACTTC.